This paragraph covers one T cell receptor beta chain sequence. V lost 3 bases, J lost 4 bases, and 6 bases lay in between. This CDR3 contains 12 residues. Germline CDR1 and CDR2: SGHDT and YYEEEE. The data were obtained in a study of identical twins. TCRdb passed the 5' RACE reads through MiXCR, listing each CDR3 protein once. The table lists 200,000 to 250,000 distinct CDR3 sequences, approximately 7.3% of them singletons. This same sample was also part of a study on yellow fever vaccine responses in identical twins.

The chain recombines TRBV5-6 with TRBJ2-3; D is unclear. The sequenced sample consisted of CD8+ T cells sorted from blood. The sequence was collected from a woman under 30 in good health. The CDR3 loop is CASSWQADTQYF. CDR3 sequence (DNA): TGTGCCAGCAGCTGGCAGGCAGATACGCAGTATTTT.